This T cell receptor (beta chain) was identified in a study of T cells in localized non-small cell lung cancer. Study-wide results and caveats: Sequencing was restricted to one tumor region; therefore, heterogeneity remains possible. The study detected a median about 60 of the top 100 tumor clones in adjacent lung.

TCRdb keeps only in-frame clones here, not all; method: immunoSEQ multiplex PCR. The profile shows fewer than 12,000 clones, 48% of them singletons. As to this clone: Its antigen is not identified.

Per the germline V gene, CDR1 is LGHNT and CDR2 is FRNRAP. The CDR3 covers 13 residues. Trimming at V came to 7 bases and at J to 2 bases, leaving 4 bases not matched to a gene. Sequencing was performed on lymph node tissue, taken before any cancer treatment. This rearrangement joins TRBV12-5 to TRBJ2-5; 7 bases agree with TRBD1. This clonotype was sampled from a woman aged 35-75 years with stage II squamous cell lung carcinoma. The CDR3 loop reads CASADRVQETQYF. The CDR3 nucleotides are TGTGCTAGTGCCGACAGGGTTCAAGAGACCCAGTACTTC.